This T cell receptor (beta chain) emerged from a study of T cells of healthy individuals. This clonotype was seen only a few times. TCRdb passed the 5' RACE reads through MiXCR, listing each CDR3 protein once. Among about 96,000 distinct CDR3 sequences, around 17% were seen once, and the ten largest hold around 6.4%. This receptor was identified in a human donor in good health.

The CDR3 region is CASSSSGAAKNIQYF. The CDR3, as DNA: TGTGCCAGCAGTTCGTCGGGAGCGGCCAAAAACATTCAGTACTTC. The chain employs TRBV6-6 and TRBJ2-4, with TRBD2 as a possible D gene (6 bases). The CDR3 loop spans 15 amino acids. V dropped 4 bases and J dropped 1 base, with 11 bases sitting between them. The germline V gene has CDR1 MNHNY and CDR2 SVGAGI (reference sequence).